This paragraph reports one TCR beta chain. Its specificity is not known. Germline V gives CDR1 ENHRY, CDR2 SYGVKD. The junction had 15 bases not matched to a gene; V was cut back by 6 bases and J by 5 bases. The CDR3 spans 17 residues. The data derive from a study of cytomegalovirus exposure and HLA in healthy donors. General observations from the study: CMV serostatus was the only recorded immune exposure for donors. In a later analysis, CMV-associated beta chains were mostly HLA-associated, it appeared.

The PCR had 60 Vbeta and 13 Jbeta primers. Assay used: immunoSEQ multiplex PCR; TCRdb lists only in-frame clones, some missing. This sample has roughly 63,000 clones; roughly 70% occur once, and the top ten carry roughly 25%. Source material: PBMCs. This receptor was identified in a man in his fifties or sixties in good health and CMV-seropositive. The J gene is TRBJ2-1, the V gene TRBV10-3, with 8 positions matching TRBD2. The CDR3 DNA is TGTGCCATCAGCCACGGGGTAGGGGGGACTAGTAACAATGAGCAGTTCTTC. Its translation is CAISHGVGGTSNNEQFF.